The T cell receptor beta chain under discussion was sequenced for a study of T cells after yellow fever vaccination. Study-level background: For low cell numbers, libraries were made with SMART-Seq v4 Ultra Low Input. General study points: Of the clonotypes, a small share occurred in both CD4 and CD8 compartments. By day 5 rather than day 15, the secondary response had peaked, though it was weaker.

Regarding this clonotype: No antigen is known for it.

TCRdb re-analysed the 5' RACE reads in MiXCR, keeping a single row per CDR3 protein. The sample yields about 300,000 distinct CDR3 sequences, around 10% seen once. Source: CD4+ T cells sorted from PBMCs, taken 5 days after the yellow fever booster vaccination. The sequence was obtained from a man younger than 35 who received the YFV17D yellow fever vaccine.

The CDR3 DNA reads TGCGCCAGCAGCCCCACAGGGGTCCTCCTAAGCTCCTACAATGAGCAGTTCTTC. Its translation is CASSPTGVLLSSYNEQFF. The chain is built from TRBV4-3 and TRBJ2-1, with TRBD1 matching 7 bases. The CDR3 runs to 18 residues. V shed 4 bases, J shed 0 bases, and the junction held 12 bases outside the gene matches. The germline V gene encodes CDR1 LGHNA and CDR2 YSLEER.